This TCR beta chain stems from a study of lymphopenia after photon versus proton radiotherapy. General study results and limits: Only patients who died were analyzed for survival; proton advantage is unproven.

Repertoires were generated with immunoSEQ multiplex PCR, while TCRdb's copy carries only in-frame clones and drops some. The sample gives some 28,000 clones, around 82% of which show up once; under 35% is in the top ten. This CDR3 is 15 amino acids long. V was trimmed by 0 bases and J by 1 base, leaving 7 bases between them. Germline V gene lookup returns CDR1 LNHDA and CDR2 SQIVND (reference sequence). This clone was found a few times. Its matching antigen is unknown. The chain is built from TRBV19 and TRBJ1-3, with D maybe TRBD1 (5 bases). The TCR sequence derives from a man aged 50 to 59 with gastric cancer. Sequenced material: peripheral blood, taken from a patient treated with photon-based radiotherapy. CDR3 nucleotide sequence: TGTGCCAGTAGTATAGATGGGGGGTCTGGAAACACCATATATTTT. Translating it yields CASSIDGGSGNTIYF.